This T cell receptor beta chain was identified during a study of CD8 T cells in Susac syndrome (dated 2019 in TCRdb). About the study as a whole: Repertoire sequencing was used to test whether CD8+ T cell activation and differentiation in Susac syndrome was antigen driven. Broader findings and caveats from the paper: The TCR sequencing and HLA analysis was acknowledged to have included a relatively small number of individuals.

High-throughput TCR beta sequencing profiled peripheral blood CD8+ and CD4+ T cells from healthy donors, Susac syndrome patients and multiple sclerosis patients. Healthy donors were included as age- and sex-matched controls. CD8+ TEMRA cells were enriched by FACS, while bulk CD8+ and CD4+ T cells were purified by magnetic negative isolation. Blood was drawn into EDTA tubes, processed within 24 hours, and PBMCs were isolated by density gradient centrifugation. PBMCs intended for TCR sequencing were cryopreserved in liquid nitrogen and were subsequently thawed in a 37 degrees C water bath. The sorted or isolated CD4+, CD8+ and CD8+ TEMRA cells had a purity of 90% or higher. The CDR3 measures 16 amino acids from cysteine to phenylalanine. Here the CDR3 DNA is all that survives: 48 bases in frame from base 1. According to the germline V gene (reference sequence), CDR1 reads LNHNV and CDR2 reads YYDKDF. The junction shows trimming of 6 bases on V and 7 bases on J, plus 21 bases between the germline ends.

RNA was extracted using the RNeasy kit, and roughly 0.5 to 1 microgram was reverse transcribed with random hexamers. The immunoSEQ multiplex PCR assay, covering 54 Vbeta and 13 Jbeta segments, was used to amplify TCR beta CDR3 regions. To correct PCR amplification bias, a synthetic template baseline was used for both primer optimization and computational correction. For the original study's pipeline: Reads were annotated to V, D and J genes per IMGT and analyzed with immunoSEQ Analyzer, keeping only productive sequences. Clonality was computed as one minus Shannon entropy normalized by log2 of the number of productive unique sequences. For each patient and control, public and private clones were evaluated within the 100 most prevalent clones. Susac-specific clones were defined as absent from healthy and MS cohorts, around 980 published viral clones and other ImmuneACCESS disease sequences. TCRdb passed the public sequencing reads through fastp at Q25 and MiXCR, retaining productive beta sequences. Every CDR3 protein is listed once, alongside the most common genes and DNA of its rows. What appears here as the V and J calls and clone size reflects TCRdb's work, not the paper's. The sample table records approximately 160,000 distinct CDR3 sequences; about 90% of these occur just once. The top ten hold approximately 0.073% of the sample.

On this clonotype: Its recognized antigen is unknown. No qualities accompany the bases; no much larger clone lies one base away.

The sequence links TRBV15 to TRBJ2-2; a tentative D call is TRBD1 (6 bases match). Sample: CD4+ T cells from PBMCs. This receptor was taken from a human donor in good health. The base sequence is TGTGCCACCAGGCCAGGGCAGGGGCGCCCCGACGGGGAGCTGTTTTTT. Its protein product is CATRPGQGRPDGELFF.